The 20 T cell receptor beta chains below all came from one sample that was sequenced in a study of T-cell memory formation after mild COVID-19 (dated by TCRdb to the early 2020s). Libraries were made using 5' RACE. Data came from an Illumina NovaSeq 6000. TCRdb itself trimmed the public reads at Q25 with fastp, ran MiXCR and retained productive beta chains. CDR3 protein sequences are deduplicated, and each keeps its most common genes and DNA. Counted in this sample were around 300,000 distinct CDR3 sequences; 15% to 20% of them appeared once. The ten largest clones represent about 21% of the sample. Sequenced sample: PBMCs or a T cell subset sorted from them (not recorded which). The receptor set was obtained from a man younger than 30 who had mild COVID-19 (a few samples of this study predate the infection). The sample titles of this study are shuffled in the database, so cell type and time point are left out; the donor was told from shared clones.

In this sample, this clonotype turned up a few times. V usage is TRBV7-9 and J usage is TRBJ1-4; possible D gene TRBD1, 5 bases. Trimming took off 1 base at V and 8 bases at J, with 11 bases between the two ends. From germline, CDR1 is SEHNR and CDR2 FQNEAQ (reference sequence). CDR3 length: 14 amino acids. DNA of the CDR3: TGTGCCAGCAGCTTAGACACAGGTTGGGAAAAACTGTTTTTT. It encodes CASSLDTGWEKLFF.

V is TRBV2 and J is TRBJ1-6; D not certain. Deletions cut 4 bases from V and 7 bases from J, with 5 bases between. Germline-derived CDR1 and CDR2 are SNHLY and FYNNEI. The CDR3 is 12 residues long. Here the CDR3 DNA reads TGTGCCAGCAGTGTATCGAATTCACCCCTCCACTTT. It encodes CASSVSNSPLHF.

In its sample, this clonotype was seen a few times. V is TRBV9 and J is TRBJ1-1, with D uncertain. The germline CDR1 and CDR2 sequences are SGDLS and YYNGEE. The CDR3 sequence is 15 residues long. Trimming took off 4 bases at V and 0 bases at J, with 13 bases between the two ends. The CDR3 DNA sequence: TGTGCCAGCAGCCCTGACGGCCAGGTGAACACTGAAGCTTTCTTT. Its protein product is CASSPDGQVNTEAFF.

This clonotype has a handful of counts. Relative to the germline gene, one junction end is altered; a read error may explain this. This sequence joins TRBV20-1 and TRBJ1-5, with a weak D call TRBD1 (6 bases). The CDR3 consists of 12 residues. Germline V gene sequence: CDR1 DFQATT, CDR2 SNEGSKA (reference sequence). CDR3 protein: CSARSGGQPPIF. The CDR3 nucleotides are TGCAGTGCTAGAAGCGGGGGGCAGCCACCCATTTTT.

The J gene is TRBJ1-3, the V gene TRBV18; no clear D gene. Deletions cut 3 bases from V and 2 bases from J, with 11 bases between. There are 15 residues in the CDR3. Looked up from germline, CDR1 is KGHSH and CDR2 is LQKENI. The CDR3 protein is CASSPDQIPGNTIYF. In DNA, the CDR3 is TGTGCCAGCTCACCGGACCAGATTCCTGGAAACACCATATATTTT.

The chain joins TRBV7-6 to TRBJ1-1; perhaps TRBD1 as D (6 bases). The CDR3 sequence is 15 residues long. The germline V gene encodes CDR1 SGHVS and CDR2 FNYEAQ. V lost 5 bases, J lost 6 bases, and 19 bases lay in between. CDR3 protein: CASSTTGNWMAEAFF. Written as DNA, the CDR3 is TGTGCCAGCAGCACCACAGGGAACTGGATGGCTGAAGCTTTCTTT. The full variable domain, its missing parts supplied by reference TRBV7-6 and TRBJ1-1, is GAGVSQSPRYKVTKRGQDVALRCDPISGHVSLYWYRQALGQGPEFLTYFNYEAQQDKSGLPNDRFSAERPEGSISTLTIQRTEQRDSAMYRCASSTTGNWMAEAFFGQGTRLTVV.

This clonotype turned up a few times. This chain joins TRBV29-1 and TRBJ2-5; no firm D call. V was clipped by 6 bases and J by 9 bases, with 11 bases between them. Germline loops: CDR1 SQVTM, CDR2 ANQGSEA. There are 10 residues in the CDR3. The CDR3 region is CSVLVSAQYF. CDR3 bases: TGCAGCGTGCTAGTTTCGGCCCAGTACTTC.

This clonotype was observed a handful of times. The chain links TRBV6-6 to TRBJ1-5, with D unclear. Germline-derived CDR1 and CDR2 are MNHNY and SVGAGI (reference sequence). The CDR3 has 14 amino acids. Trimming pared 2 bases from V and 0 bases from J, leaving 5 bases between. CDR3: CASSYVYSNQPQHF. In DNA form, the CDR3 reads TGTGCCAGCAGTTACGTTTATAGCAATCAGCCCCAGCATTTT.

This clonotype showed up just a few times. The chain uses TRBV5-5 and TRBJ2-7; D possibly uses TRBD1 or TRBD2 (5 bases each). The CDR3 totals 13 residues. Trimming shortened V by 0 bases and J by 6 bases, and 10 bases separated the two germline ends. Germline assignment: CDR1 SGHKS and CDR2 YYEKEE (reference sequence). The CDR3 sequence is CASSLVGDGEQYF. CDR3 nucleotides: TGTGCCAGCAGCTTGGTAGGGGACGGCGAGCAGTACTTC.

This clonotype has ten or more counts. The chain carries TRBV7-9 and TRBJ1-5; TRBD1 is a possible D gene (5 bases). The V and J ends lost 11 bases and 2 bases respectively, with 10 bases between them. The CDR3 totals 12 residues. Per the germline V gene, CDR1 is SEHNR and CDR2 is FQNEAQ (reference sequence). The CDR3 coding sequence is TGTGCCGCCGGGGGGGGCAATCAGCCCCAGCATTTT. As protein: CAAGGGNQPQHF.

This clonotype was seen a few times. The chain carries TRBV15 and TRBJ2-1; D is uncertain. Germline assignment: CDR1 LNHNV and CDR2 YYDKDF (reference sequence). Deletions cut 3 bases from V and 4 bases from J, with 13 bases between. The CDR3 consists of 15 residues. CDR3 amino acids: CATSSDLDGYNEQFF. For the CDR3, the DNA is TGTGCCACCAGCAGTGACCTGGACGGATACAATGAGCAGTTCTTC.

The V gene is TRBV4-3, the J gene TRBJ1-1; tentatively, D is TRBD1 (5 bases). Germline CDR1 is LGHNA and CDR2 is YSLEER. The CDR3 extends over 17 amino acids. Trimming removed 2 bases at V and 2 bases at J, with 18 bases between. CDR3 sequence (DNA): TGCGCCAGCAGCCAATACAAAGGGGAGGGCGTAAACACTGAAGCTTTCTTT. Encoded protein: CASSQYKGEGVNTEAFF.

J is TRBJ1-1 and V is TRBV15, with 8 nucleotides matching TRBD1. The germline V gene has CDR1 LNHNV and CDR2 YYDKDF (reference sequence). Germline trimming cut 2 bases from V and 5 bases from J; bases unmatched to any gene: 7. This CDR3 comprises 15 residues. The CDR3 DNA reads as TGTGCCACCAGCAGACCAAGACAGGGGAGAACTGAAGCTTTCTTT. It yields the protein CATSRPRQGRTEAFF.

The CDR3 nucleotides are TGTGCCAGCAGCGTAGGGGCGGTAGCCTACGAGCAGTACTTC. It codes for CASSVGAVAYEQYF. This sequence joins TRBV9 and TRBJ2-7; no definite D call. The CDR3 covers 14 residues. Germline V gene lookup returns CDR1 SGDLS and CDR2 YYNGEE. The V and J ends lost 0 bases and 2 bases respectively, with 9 bases between them. The complete variable domain, with remaining parts taken from reference TRBV9 and TRBJ2-7, reads DSGVTQTPKHLITATGQRVTLRCSPRSGDLSVYWYQQSLDQGLQFLIQYYNGEERAKGNILERFSAQQFPDLHSELNLSSLELGDSALYFCASSVGAVAYEQYFGPGTRLTVT.

This clonotype was found a few times. The chain carries TRBV28 and TRBJ1-1; TRBD1 aligns across 8 bases. This CDR3 has 19 residues. V lost 3 bases and J lost 1; bases outside the gene matches: 16. CDR1 and CDR2 from the germline V gene are MDHEN and SYDVKM. CDR3 region: CASSFVLGDRKAQNTEAFF. The CDR3 DNA sequence: TGTGCCAGCAGTTTCGTTCTTGGGGACAGGAAAGCCCAGAACACTGAAGCTTTCTTT.

The chain combines TRBV15 with TRBJ2-1; a possible D gene is TRBD2 (5 bases). The CDR3 runs 12 residues. Looked up from germline, CDR1 is LNHNV and CDR2 is YYDKDF (reference sequence). Trimming left V 0 bases short and J 13 bases short, with 10 bases between. The CDR3 is CATSRDRGSQFF. CDR3 DNA: TGTGCCACCAGCAGAGATCGGGGATCTCAGTTCTTC.

The chain combines TRBV7-9 with TRBJ2-3, with 7 bases that match TRBD1. Germline loops: CDR1 SEHNR, CDR2 FQNEAQ (reference sequence). V dropped 10 bases and J dropped 6; count of bases not matched to a gene: 4. CDR3 size: 11 residues. Written as DNA, the CDR3 is TGTGCCACAAGGGGGCGGGATACGCAGTATTTT. This codes for CATRGRDTQYF. The entire variable domain, with the rest obtained from reference TRBV7-9 and TRBJ2-3, is as follows: DTGVSQNPRHKITKRGQNVTFRCDPISEHNRLYWYRQTLGQGPEFLTYFQNEAQLEKSRLLSDRFSAERPKGSFSTLEIQRTEQGDSAMYLCATRGRDTQYFGPGTRLTVL.

The chain combines TRBV10-3 with TRBJ2-4; maybe TRBD2 (5 bases). Trimming shortened V by 6 bases and J by 6 bases, and 12 bases separated the two germline ends. This CDR3 is 13 amino acids long. Germline V CDR1 and CDR2: ENHRY, SYGVKD. CDR3: CAIRKDLLNIQYF. The CDR3 DNA reads TGTGCCATCAGAAAGGACTTGTTAAACATTCAGTACTTC.

The V gene is TRBV2, the J gene TRBJ2-5; a possible D gene is TRBD2 (6 bases). Per the germline V gene, CDR1 is SNHLY and CDR2 is FYNNEI. CDR3 length equals 14 residues. Trimming cost V 3 bases and J 5 bases, with 13 bases left between them. CDR3 protein: CASSDSGTVETQYF. The CDR3 coding sequence is TGTGCCAGCAGTGATTCCGGGACTGTGGAGACCCAGTACTTC.

The chain recombines TRBV12-5 with TRBJ2-3; a weak D match, TRBD2 (6 bases). Looked up from germline, CDR1 is LGHNT and CDR2 is FRNRAP. Trimming took off 7 bases at V and 1 base at J, with 15 bases between the two ends. This CDR3 is 15 amino acids long. The CDR3 here is CASDSGARGTDTQYF. The CDR3 bases are TGTGCTAGTGATTCGGGAGCTAGGGGCACAGATACGCAGTATTTT.